This TCR beta chain was recovered during a study of blood T cell repertoires in COVID-19. Across the study: The analysed material was cDNA or gDNA that came from T cells, B-cell-depleted T cells, or PBMCs.

Patients in Seattle were enrolled during active infection, then followed longitudinally. Study processing details: The assay estimated nucleated cells by amplifying reference gene primers. Data came from immunoSEQ multiplex PCR; TCRdb stores just in-frame clones and leaves some out. That table gives V, J and clone size, and the DNA gave D and trimming. The sample shows 150,000 or so clones, around nine tenths of them seen only once. The J segment lost 5 bases and the V segment lost 4 bases, leaving 11 bases of the junction unmatched. The CDR3 has 16 residues. The germline V gene encodes CDR1 SGHRS and CDR2 YFSETQ.

The gene calls are TRBV5-1 and TRBJ2-7; 11 positions match TRBD2. Sequenced sample: peripheral blood. The receptor's source is a man in his sixties with COVID-19, enrolled during active disease. The CDR3 sequence: CASSATSGTVSHEQYF. DNA for the CDR3: TGCGCCAGCAGCGCGACTAGCGGGACAGTGTCGCACGAGCAGTACTTC.